The 17 T cell receptor beta chains presented below share a single source sample, sequenced in a study of cytomegalovirus exposure and HLA in healthy donors. Primers: 60 Vbeta forward and 13 Jbeta reverse. TCRdb keeps only in-frame clones here, not all; method: immunoSEQ multiplex PCR. The sample holds 100,000 or so clones, 63% seen once. Sequencing input: PBMCs. Receptor source: a woman in her 30s in good health and CMV-seronegative.

This rearrangement joins TRBV7-8 to TRBJ2-5; perhaps TRBD2 as D (5 bases). Trimming shortened V by 7 bases and J by 1 base, and 13 bases separated the two germline ends. The CDR3 has 14 amino acids. CDR1 is SGHVS, CDR2 FQNEAQ, per germline. This chain's CDR3 is CASTFSGFQETQYF. CDR3 nucleotide sequence: TGTGCCAGCACCTTCTCGGGGTTCCAAGAGACCCAGTACTTC.

This clone came up once. The V call is TRBV10-3, the J call TRBJ2-5, with D possibly being TRBD1 (5 bases). The germline gives CDR1 ENHRY, CDR2 SYGVKD. V was trimmed by 7 bases and J by 5 bases, leaving 11 bases between them. The CDR3 totals 12 residues. In nucleotides, the CDR3 is TGTGCCATCAAAGGGGAAGGGGAGACCCAGTACTTC. Translated, it gives CAIKGEGETQYF.

The chain has TRBV27 and TRBJ2-7; 9 bases are shared with TRBD1. CDR3 length equals 15 residues. J lost 4 bases, V lost 3 bases, and 7 bases had no gene match. Germline V gives CDR1 MNHEY, CDR2 SMNVEV (reference sequence). The CDR3 DNA reads TGTGCCAGCAGTTTGGAGACAGGGGGGGTATACGAGCAGTACTTC. This sequence encodes CASSLETGGVYEQYF.

The genes are TRBV4-2 and TRBJ2-3; D unresolved. V was pared by 0 bases and J by 3 bases, with 10 bases between. From germline, CDR1 is LGHNA and CDR2 YNFKEQ. The CDR3 has 15 amino acids. CDR3 nucleotides: TGTGCCAGCAGCCAAGATCCTAGTCGAACAGATACGCAGTATTTT. Amino acid sequence: CASSQDPSRTDTQYF.

This clone was counted a few times. The V gene is TRBV11-2, the J gene TRBJ1-6; D gene ambiguous. V was clipped by 0 bases and J by 2 bases, with 20 bases between them. CDR3 length: 20 residues. Germline values: CDR1 SGHAT, CDR2 FQNNGV. The CDR3 reads CASSLDRTGSTGPYNSPLHF. The CDR3 nucleotides read TGTGCCAGCAGCTTAGACCGGACGGGAAGCACTGGGCCCTATAATTCACCCCTCCACTTT.

The genes are TRBV10-3 and TRBJ2-2; 7 bases map to TRBD1. Germline V gene lookup returns CDR1 ENHRY and CDR2 SYGVKD. V shed 0 bases, J shed 4 bases, and the junction held 5 bases outside the gene matches. This CDR3 comprises 16 residues. The CDR3 DNA reads as TGTGCCATCAGTGAGTCGAGGGGGCAGAGCACCGGGGAGCTGTTTTTT. Encoded protein: CAISESRGQSTGELFF.

This clone was detected once. This chain joins TRBV5-1 and TRBJ1-4; D might be TRBD1 (5 bases). This CDR3 contains 14 residues. From germline, CDR1 is SGHRS and CDR2 YFSETQ. Trimming took 2 bases from V and 4 from J, leaving 9 bases between them. CDR3 nucleotide sequence: TGCGCCAGCAGCTTCGGCAGGGTTAATGAAAAACTGTTTTTT. It is translated as CASSFGRVNEKLFF.

As DNA, the CDR3 is TGTGCCAGCAGCCCAAGGACAGGGACGGCTTTCTTT. Translating gives CASSPRTGTAFF. The V and J genes are TRBV5-8 and TRBJ1-1; TRBD1 agrees at 8 bases. The trim removed 4 bases at V and 11 bases at J, leaving 7 bases unmatched. Germline V gene sequence: CDR1 SGHTS, CDR2 YDEGEE. CDR3 length equals 12 residues. The full variable domain, rest sourced from reference TRBV5-8 and TRBJ1-1, is EAGVTQSPTHLIKTRGQQATLRCSPISGHTSVYWYQQALGLGLQFLLWYDEGEERNRGNFPPRFSGRQFPNYSSELNVNALELEDSALYLCASSPRTGTAFFGQGTRLTVV.

This chain uses TRBV5-1 with TRBJ1-1; D gene unclear. CDR3 length: 15 residues. CDR1 is SGHRS and CDR2 is YFSETQ in the germline V gene. V was pared by 0 bases and J by 3 bases, with 12 bases between. The CDR3 here is CASSLGARRDTEAFF. The CDR3 coding sequence is TGCGCCAGCAGCTTGGGGGCCCGGAGGGACACTGAAGCTTTCTTT.

The table lists this clone with a few counts. The chain has TRBV10-1 and TRBJ2-5; a possible D gene is TRBD2 (5 bases). Germline CDR1 is WNHNN and CDR2 is SYGVQD (reference sequence). This CDR3 has 14 amino acids. Trimming took off 3 bases at V and 5 bases at J, with 13 bases between the two ends. In DNA, the CDR3 is TGCGCCAGCAGTGAATGGGGAGAACGGGAGACCCAGTACTTC. Translation gives CASSEWGERETQYF.

The J gene is TRBJ2-1, the V gene TRBV2; D is unresolved. V shed 11 bases and J shed 5 bases, with 10 bases lying between them. Per the germline V gene, CDR1 is SNHLY and CDR2 is FYNNEI. This CDR3 contains 11 residues. CDR3 region: CAVSTDNEQFF. The CDR3 coding sequence is TGTGCCGTCAGCACAGACAATGAGCAGTTCTTC.

This clone was seen more than once but under ten times. The chain joins TRBV6-5 to TRBJ2-1, with D tentatively TRBD2 (7 bases). Trimming removed 7 bases at V and 13 bases at J, with 14 bases between. The CDR3 covers 11 residues. CDR1 and CDR2 from the germline V gene are MNHEY and SVGAGI. The CDR3 DNA reads TGTGCCAGCACGCAAGGGGGGGCTCAGTTCTTC. It codes for CASTQGGAQFF.

The J gene is TRBJ1-1, the V gene TRBV2, with D possibly being TRBD1 (5 bases). CDR1 and CDR2 from the germline V gene are SNHLY and FYNNEI. This CDR3 is built from 16 residues. Trimming took off 10 bases at V and 3 bases at J, with 24 bases between the two ends. The CDR3 DNA reads TGTGCCACCCCAGGGTCATACCGGAAGGCGGACACTGAAGCTTTCTTT. This translates into CATPGSYRKADTEAFF. Variable domain in full (rest from reference TRBV2 and TRBJ1-1): EPEVTQTPSHQVTQMGQEVILRCVPISNHLYFYWYRQILGQKVEFLVSFYNNEISEKSEIFDDQFSVERPDGSNFTLKIRSTKLEDSAMYFCATPGSYRKADTEAFFGQGTRLTVV.

The sample holds one count of this clone. V and J are TRBV7-8 and TRBJ2-1, with 10 positions matching TRBD1. This CDR3 comprises 14 residues. After removal of 5 bases from V and 7 bases from J, the junction contained 5 bases not matched to a gene. Germline assignment: CDR1 SGHVS and CDR2 FQNEAQ. In nucleotides, the CDR3 is TGTGCCAGCAGCCCTCGGACAGGGGGTAATGAGCAGTTCTTC. This sequence encodes CASSPRTGGNEQFF.

V gene TRBV29-1 combines with J gene TRBJ1-1; D call uncertain. CDR1 and CDR2 from the germline V gene are SQVTM and ANQGSEA. This CDR3 contains 13 residues. Trimming took 3 bases from V and 0 from J, leaving 8 bases between them. The CDR3 here is CSVDPFMNTEAFF. The CDR3 DNA follows: TGCAGCGTTGACCCTTTTATGAACACTGAAGCTTTCTTT. The full variable domain, completed using reference TRBV29-1 and TRBJ1-1, is SAVISQKPSRDICQRGTSLTIQCQVDSQVTMMFWYRQQPGQSLTLIATANQGSEATYESGFVIDKFPISRPNLTFSTLTVSNMSPEDSSIYLCSVDPFMNTEAFFGQGTRLTVV.

The V gene is TRBV5-1, the J gene TRBJ1-1; D is perhaps TRBD1 (5 bases). Between the trimmed V and J ends, which lost 4 bases and 0 bases, there was a span of 10 bases. Germline values: CDR1 SGHRS, CDR2 YFSETQ. This CDR3 is built from 14 residues. The CDR3 here is CASSGRQLNTEAFF. The CDR3, as DNA: TGCGCCAGCAGCGGAAGACAGCTGAACACTGAAGCTTTCTTT. Variable domain in full (rest from reference TRBV5-1 and TRBJ1-1): KAGVTQTPRYLIKTRGQQVTLSCSPISGHRSVSWYQQTPGQGLQFLFEYFSETQRNKGNFPGRFSGRQFSNSRSEMNVSTLELGDSALYLCASSGRQLNTEAFFGQGTRLTVV.

The chain links TRBV5-1 to TRBJ1-2, with 10 bases identical to TRBD1. This CDR3 is 17 amino acids long. V lost 0 bases and J lost 3; bases outside the gene matches: 8. Germline CDR1 and CDR2: SGHRS and YFSETQ. The chain's CDR3 is CASSLVPTGGEYYGYTF. CDR3 bases: TGCGCCAGCAGCTTGGTCCCGACAGGGGGCGAATACTATGGCTACACCTTC.